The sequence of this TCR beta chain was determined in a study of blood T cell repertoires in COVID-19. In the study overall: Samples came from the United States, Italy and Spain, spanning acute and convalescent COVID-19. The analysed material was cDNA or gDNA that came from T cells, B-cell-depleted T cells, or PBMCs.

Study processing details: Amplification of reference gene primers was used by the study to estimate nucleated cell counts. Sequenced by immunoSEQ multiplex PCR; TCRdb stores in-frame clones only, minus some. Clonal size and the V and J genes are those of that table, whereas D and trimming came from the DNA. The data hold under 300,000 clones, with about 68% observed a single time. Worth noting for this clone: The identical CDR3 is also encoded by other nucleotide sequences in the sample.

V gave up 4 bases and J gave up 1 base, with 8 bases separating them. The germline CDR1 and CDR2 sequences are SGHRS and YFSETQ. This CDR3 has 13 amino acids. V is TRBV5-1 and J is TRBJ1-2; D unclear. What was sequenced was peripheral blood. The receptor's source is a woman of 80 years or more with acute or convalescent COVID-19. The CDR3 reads CASSLDGNYGYTF. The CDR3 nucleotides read TGCGCCAGCAGCCTGGACGGTAACTATGGCTACACCTTC. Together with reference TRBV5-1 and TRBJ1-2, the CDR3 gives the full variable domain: KAGVTQTPRYLIKTRGQQVTLSCSPISGHRSVSWYQQTPGQGLQFLFEYFSETQRNKGNFPGRFSGRQFSNSRSEMNVSTLELGDSALYLCASSLDGNYGYTFGSGTRLTVV.